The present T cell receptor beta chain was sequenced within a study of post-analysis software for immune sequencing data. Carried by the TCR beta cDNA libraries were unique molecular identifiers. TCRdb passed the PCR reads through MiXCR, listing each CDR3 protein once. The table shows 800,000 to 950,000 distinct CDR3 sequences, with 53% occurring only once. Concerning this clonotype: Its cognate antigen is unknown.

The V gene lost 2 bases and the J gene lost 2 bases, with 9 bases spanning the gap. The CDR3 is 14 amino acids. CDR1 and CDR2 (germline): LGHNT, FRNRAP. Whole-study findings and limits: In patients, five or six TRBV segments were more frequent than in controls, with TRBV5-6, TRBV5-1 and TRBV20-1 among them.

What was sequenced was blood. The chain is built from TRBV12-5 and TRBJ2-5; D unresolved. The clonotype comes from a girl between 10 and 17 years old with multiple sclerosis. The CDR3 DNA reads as TGTGCTAGTGGTTTGTTAGCAGGACAAGAGACCCAGTACTTC. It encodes CASGLLAGQETQYF. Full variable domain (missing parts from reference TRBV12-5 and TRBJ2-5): DARVTQTPRHKVTEMGQEVTMRCQPILGHNTVFWYRQTMMQGLELLAYFRNRAPLDDSGMPKDRFSAEMPDATLATLKIQPSEPRDSAVYFCASGLLAGQETQYFGPGTRLLVL.